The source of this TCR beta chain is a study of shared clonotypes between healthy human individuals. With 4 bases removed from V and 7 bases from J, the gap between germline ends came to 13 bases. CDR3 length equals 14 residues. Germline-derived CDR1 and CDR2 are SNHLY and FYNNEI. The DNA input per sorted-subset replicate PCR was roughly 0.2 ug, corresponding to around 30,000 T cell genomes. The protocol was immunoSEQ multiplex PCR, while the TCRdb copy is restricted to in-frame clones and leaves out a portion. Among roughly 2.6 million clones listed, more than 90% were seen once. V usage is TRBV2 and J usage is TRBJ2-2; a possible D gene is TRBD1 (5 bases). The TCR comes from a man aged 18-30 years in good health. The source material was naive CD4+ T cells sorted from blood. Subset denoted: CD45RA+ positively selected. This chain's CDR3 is CASSGLTVSGELFF. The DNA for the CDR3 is TGTGCCAGCAGTGGGTTGACAGTAAGCGGGGAGCTGTTTTTT.